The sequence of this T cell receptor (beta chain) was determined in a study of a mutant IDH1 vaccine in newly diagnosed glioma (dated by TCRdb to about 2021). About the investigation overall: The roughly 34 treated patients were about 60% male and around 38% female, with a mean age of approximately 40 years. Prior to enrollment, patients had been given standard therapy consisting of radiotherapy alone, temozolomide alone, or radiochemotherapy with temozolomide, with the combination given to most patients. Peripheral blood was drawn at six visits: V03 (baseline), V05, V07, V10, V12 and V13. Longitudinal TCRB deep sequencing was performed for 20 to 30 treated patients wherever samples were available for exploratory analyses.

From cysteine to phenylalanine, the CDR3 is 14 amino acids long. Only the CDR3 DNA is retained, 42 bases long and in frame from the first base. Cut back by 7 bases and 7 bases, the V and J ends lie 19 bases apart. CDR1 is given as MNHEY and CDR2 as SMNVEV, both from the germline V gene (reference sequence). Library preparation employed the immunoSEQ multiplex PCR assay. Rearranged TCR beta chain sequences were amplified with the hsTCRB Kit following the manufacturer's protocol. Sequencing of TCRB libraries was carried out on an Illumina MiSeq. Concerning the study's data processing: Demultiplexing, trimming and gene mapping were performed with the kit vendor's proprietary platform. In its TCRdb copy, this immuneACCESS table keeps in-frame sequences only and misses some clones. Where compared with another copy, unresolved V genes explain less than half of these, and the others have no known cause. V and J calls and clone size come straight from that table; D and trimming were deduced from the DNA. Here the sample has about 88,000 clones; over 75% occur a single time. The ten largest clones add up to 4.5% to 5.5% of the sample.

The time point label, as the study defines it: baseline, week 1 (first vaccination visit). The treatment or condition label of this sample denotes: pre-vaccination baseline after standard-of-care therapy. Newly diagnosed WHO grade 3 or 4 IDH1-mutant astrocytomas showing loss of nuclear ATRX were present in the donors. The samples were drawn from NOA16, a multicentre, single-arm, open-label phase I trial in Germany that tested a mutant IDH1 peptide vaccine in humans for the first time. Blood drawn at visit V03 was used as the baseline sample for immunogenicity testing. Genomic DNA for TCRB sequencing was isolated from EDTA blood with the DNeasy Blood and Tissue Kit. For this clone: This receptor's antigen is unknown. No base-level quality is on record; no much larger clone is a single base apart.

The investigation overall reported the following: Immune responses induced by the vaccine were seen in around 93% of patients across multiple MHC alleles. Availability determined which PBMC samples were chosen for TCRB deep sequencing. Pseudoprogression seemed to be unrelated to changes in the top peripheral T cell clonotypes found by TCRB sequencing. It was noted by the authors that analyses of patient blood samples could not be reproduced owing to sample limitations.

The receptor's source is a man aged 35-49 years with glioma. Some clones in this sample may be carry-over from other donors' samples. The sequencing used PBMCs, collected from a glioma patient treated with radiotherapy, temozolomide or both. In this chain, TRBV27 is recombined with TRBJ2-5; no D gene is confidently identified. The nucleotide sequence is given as TGTGCCAGCAACCCGGACGGCGTCCCGGGGACCCAGTACTTC. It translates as CASNPDGVPGTQYF.